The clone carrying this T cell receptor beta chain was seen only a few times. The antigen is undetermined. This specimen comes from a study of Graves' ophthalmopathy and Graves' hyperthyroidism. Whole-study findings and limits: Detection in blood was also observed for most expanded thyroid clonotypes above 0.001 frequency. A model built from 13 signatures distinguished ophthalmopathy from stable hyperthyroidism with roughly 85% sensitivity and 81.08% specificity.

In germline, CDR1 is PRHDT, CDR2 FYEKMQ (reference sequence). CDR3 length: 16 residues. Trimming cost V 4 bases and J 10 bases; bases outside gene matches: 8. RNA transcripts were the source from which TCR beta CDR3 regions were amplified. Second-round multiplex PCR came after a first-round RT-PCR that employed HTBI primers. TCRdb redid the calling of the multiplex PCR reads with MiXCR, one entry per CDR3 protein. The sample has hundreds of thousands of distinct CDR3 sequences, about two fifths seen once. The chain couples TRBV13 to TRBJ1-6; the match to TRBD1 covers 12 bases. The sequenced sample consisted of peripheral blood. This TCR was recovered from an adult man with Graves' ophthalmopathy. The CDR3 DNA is TGTGCCAGCAGCTCCCGGGACAGGGGGCTTGAGTCACCCCTCCACTTT. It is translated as CASSSRDRGLESPLHF.